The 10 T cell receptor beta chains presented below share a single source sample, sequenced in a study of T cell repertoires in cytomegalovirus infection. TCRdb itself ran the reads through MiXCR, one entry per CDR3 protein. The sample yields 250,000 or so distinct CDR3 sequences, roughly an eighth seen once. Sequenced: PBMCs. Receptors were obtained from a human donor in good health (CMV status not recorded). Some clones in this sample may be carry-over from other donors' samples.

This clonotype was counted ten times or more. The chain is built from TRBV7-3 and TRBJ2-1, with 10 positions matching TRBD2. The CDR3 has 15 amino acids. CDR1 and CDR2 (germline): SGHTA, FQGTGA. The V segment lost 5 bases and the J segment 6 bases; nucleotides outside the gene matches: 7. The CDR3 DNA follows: TGTGCCAGCAGCGCCCTAGCGGGGGTTAGCAATGAGCAGTTCTTC. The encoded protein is CASSALAGVSNEQFF.

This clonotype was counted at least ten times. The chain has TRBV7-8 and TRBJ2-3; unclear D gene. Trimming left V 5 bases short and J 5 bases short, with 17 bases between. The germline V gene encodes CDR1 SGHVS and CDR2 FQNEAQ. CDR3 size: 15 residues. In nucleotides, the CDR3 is TGTGCCAGCAGCCATGATCACGGATTGGGAGATACGCAGTATTTT. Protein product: CASSHDHGLGDTQYF. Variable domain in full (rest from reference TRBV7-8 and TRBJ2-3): GAGVSQSPRYKVAKRGQDVALRCDPISGHVSLFWYQQALGQGPEFLTYFQNEAQLDKSGLPSDRFFAERPEGSVSTLKIQRTQQEDSAVYLCASSHDHGLGDTQYFGPGTRLTVL.

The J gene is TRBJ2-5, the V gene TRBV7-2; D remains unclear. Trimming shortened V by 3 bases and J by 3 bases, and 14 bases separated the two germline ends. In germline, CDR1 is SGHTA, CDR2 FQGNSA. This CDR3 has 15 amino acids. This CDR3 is CASSFSGGPKETQYF. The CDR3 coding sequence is TGTGCCAGCAGCTTTAGTGGCGGCCCTAAAGAGACCCAGTACTTC.

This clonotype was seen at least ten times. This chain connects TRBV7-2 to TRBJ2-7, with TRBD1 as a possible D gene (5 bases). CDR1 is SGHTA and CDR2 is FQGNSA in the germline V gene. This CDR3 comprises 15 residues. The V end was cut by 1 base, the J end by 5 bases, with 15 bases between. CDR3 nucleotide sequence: TGTGCCAGCAGCTTAGTTCTTGCAGGGAATAACGAGCAGTACTTC. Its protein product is CASSLVLAGNNEQYF.

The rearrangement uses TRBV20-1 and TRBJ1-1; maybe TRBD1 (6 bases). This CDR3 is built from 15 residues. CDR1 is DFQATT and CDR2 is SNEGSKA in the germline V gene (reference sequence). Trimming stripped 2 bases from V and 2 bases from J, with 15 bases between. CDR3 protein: CSARHFRGGNTEAFF. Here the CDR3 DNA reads TGCAGTGCTAGACATTTCAGGGGAGGAAACACTGAAGCTTTCTTT.

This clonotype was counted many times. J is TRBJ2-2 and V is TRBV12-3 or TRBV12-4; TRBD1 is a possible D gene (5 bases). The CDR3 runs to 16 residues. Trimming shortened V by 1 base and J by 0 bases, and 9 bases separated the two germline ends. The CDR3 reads CASSLVGVTNTGELFF. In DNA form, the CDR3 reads TGTGCCAGCAGTTTAGTAGGGGTTACGAACACCGGGGAGCTGTTTTTT.

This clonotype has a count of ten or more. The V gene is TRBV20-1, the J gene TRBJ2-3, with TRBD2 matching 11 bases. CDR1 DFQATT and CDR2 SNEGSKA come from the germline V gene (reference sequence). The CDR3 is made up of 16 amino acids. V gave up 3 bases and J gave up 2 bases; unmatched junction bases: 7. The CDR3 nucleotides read TGCAGTGCTAGCCGCCTAGCGGGAGGACCCACAGATACGCAGTATTTT. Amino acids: CSASRLAGGPTDTQYF.

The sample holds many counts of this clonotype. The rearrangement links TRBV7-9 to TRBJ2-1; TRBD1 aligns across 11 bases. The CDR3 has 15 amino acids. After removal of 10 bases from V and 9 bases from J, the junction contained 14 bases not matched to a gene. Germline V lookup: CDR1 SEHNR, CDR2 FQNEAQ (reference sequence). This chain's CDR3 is CAIDPGQGDGGEQFF. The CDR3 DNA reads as TGTGCCATCGATCCGGGACAGGGGGACGGCGGTGAGCAGTTCTTC.

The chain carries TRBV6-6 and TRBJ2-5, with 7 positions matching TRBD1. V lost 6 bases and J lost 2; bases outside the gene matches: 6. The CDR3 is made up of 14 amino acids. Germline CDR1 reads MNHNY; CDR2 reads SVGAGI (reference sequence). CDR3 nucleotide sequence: TGTGCCAGCAGAGCACAGGGGCTTCAAGAGACCCAGTACTTC. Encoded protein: CASRAQGLQETQYF.

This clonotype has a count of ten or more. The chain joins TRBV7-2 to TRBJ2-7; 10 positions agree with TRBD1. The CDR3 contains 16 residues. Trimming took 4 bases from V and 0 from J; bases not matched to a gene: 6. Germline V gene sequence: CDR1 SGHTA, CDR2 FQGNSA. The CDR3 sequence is CASSWAGQGSSYEQYF. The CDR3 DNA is TGTGCCAGCAGCTGGGCGGGACAGGGGAGCTCCTACGAGCAGTACTTC.